The clone carrying this T cell receptor (beta chain) was seen more than once but under ten times. Antigen: not known. The CDR3 is made up of 15 amino acids. Germline CDR1 SGHTA, CDR2 FQGNSA. V lost 2 bases and J 0 bases, leaving 10 bases between the germline ends. The data originate from a study of human T cells and chemical hapten exposure. For the study at large: Small volume differences among pooled libraries mainly caused per-sample TCR yield variation. Study conclusions and caveats: Once DPC sensitization occurred, TCRs above 1 in 1000 frequency showed no change.

Total RNA was isolated from whole blood that had not been fractionated. Individual cDNA molecules in this library carried unique molecular identifiers. As handled by the study authors: Sampled TCR counts reached a median of 95,638 per sample, with values ranging from roughly 20,000 to 700,000. TCRdb reprocessed the 5' RACE reads with MiXCR, giving one entry per CDR3 protein. Here the V and J calls rest on TCRdb's processing, not on the authors' analysis. Counted here are tens of thousands of distinct CDR3 sequences, less than 20% occurring once; the ten biggest clones make up about 6.5%. The chain recombines TRBV7-2 with TRBJ1-2, with no clear D. The sequence derives from a female donor in good health. CDR3 loop: CASSLNAGANYGYTF. CDR3 sequence (DNA): TGTGCCAGCAGCTTAAACGCAGGAGCTAACTATGGCTACACCTTC.